These T cell receptor beta chains were read from a single sample in a study of neurological immune-mediated disorders. TCRdb called the 5' RACE reads again in MiXCR, with one record for every CDR3 protein. The data contain about 46,000 distinct CDR3 sequences, under 2% of them singletons. Sequencing was performed on PBMCs. The receptors shown here come from a middle-aged woman with multiple sclerosis. Each CDR3 is given with its conserved first and last residue. The order of the fields is V gene, clone size, J gene, CDR3 protein. Clone sizes are shown as how often the clone was seen (once, few, many) or a class if it is expanded.

>TRBV29-1|many|TRBJ2-2
CSARRDINTGELFF
>TRBV7-2|many|TRBJ1-2
CASSLGTGDYGYTF
>TRBV11-2|many|TRBJ1-3
CASSLEIPGNTIYF
>TRBV5-1|many|TRBJ2-6
CASSFIPSGANVLTF
>TRBV6-6|many|TRBJ2-3
CASSLWGDTQYF
>TRBV5-1|many|TRBJ1-5
CASSLKPSDRASNQPQHF
>TRBV12-3/TRBV12-4|many|TRBJ1-1
CASSFMVPPEAFF
>TRBV27|many|TRBJ1-2
CATTYGTNYGYTF
>TRBV20-1|many|TRBJ1-1
CSARETLRAFF
>TRBV29-1|many|TRBJ1-1
CSALAGHPNTEAFF
>TRBV5-1|many|TRBJ1-1
CASSLEGVVGTEAFF
>TRBV20-1|many|TRBJ2-1
CSADRGAEQFF
>TRBV6-1|many|TRBJ2-5
CASSEGTGGETQYF
>TRBV12-3/TRBV12-4|many|TRBJ1-2
CASSYRTVYYGYTF
>TRBV5-1|many|TRBJ1-6
CASSQRTGDSPLHF